Sequencing of this T cell receptor beta chain was carried out in a study of T cell repertoires in cytomegalovirus infection. Study results and limitations: Totalled public TCR beta family frequency picked out people who carried CMV plus the relevant HLA.

TCRdb re-derived calls from the reads in MiXCR, one entry per CDR3 protein. The sample has approximately 1,000,000 distinct CDR3 sequences, roughly a third seen once. CDR3 length: 16 amino acids. Germline lookup yields CDR1 SGHAT and CDR2 FQNNGV. The germline V and J ends were trimmed by 0 bases and 1 base, with 10 bases remaining between them. Notes on this clonotype: The target antigen is unknown.

V gene TRBV11-2 combines with J gene TRBJ2-1; D might be TRBD1 or TRBD2, each matching 5 bases. The sequence came from a human donor in good health (CMV status not recorded). Some clones in this sample may be carry-over from other donors' samples. Sequencing used cultured CD8+ T cells from PBMCs, obtained from culture after CMV antigen stimulation. The CDR3: CASSLDFGGSYNEQFF. The CDR3 bases are TGTGCCAGCAGCTTAGATTTTGGGGGTTCCTACAATGAGCAGTTCTTC.